This T cell receptor beta chain was sequenced for a study of CD8 T cells in ankylosing spondylitis. With 5 bases removed from V and 0 bases from J, the gap between germline ends came to 13 bases. CDR1 is SEHNR, CDR2 FQNEAQ, per germline (reference sequence). The CDR3 has 16 residues. TCRdb reprocessed the 5' RACE reads via MiXCR and lists one record per CDR3 protein. The table has about 130,000 distinct CDR3 sequences, 7% to 10% seen once; the top ten hold roughly 3.3%. Sequencing was carried out using blood, either unsorted or a sorted T cell fraction (not recorded which). The V and J genes are TRBV7-9 and TRBJ2-2; D is possibly TRBD1 (5 bases). The receptor comes from a male donor with ankylosing spondylitis or in good health (not recorded which). CDR3 amino acids: CASSTNRFSNTGELFF. The CDR3 DNA reads TGTGCCAGCAGCACGAACAGGTTCTCGAACACCGGGGAGCTGTTTTTT.